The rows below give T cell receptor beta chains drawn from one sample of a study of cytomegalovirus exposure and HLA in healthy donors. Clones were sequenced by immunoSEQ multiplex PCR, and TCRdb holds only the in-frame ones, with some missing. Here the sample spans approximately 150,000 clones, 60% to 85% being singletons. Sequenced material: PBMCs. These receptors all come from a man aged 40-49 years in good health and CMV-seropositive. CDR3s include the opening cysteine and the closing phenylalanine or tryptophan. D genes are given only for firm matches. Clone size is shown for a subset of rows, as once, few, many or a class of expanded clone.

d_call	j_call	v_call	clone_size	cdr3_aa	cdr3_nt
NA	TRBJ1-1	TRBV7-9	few	CASSLEGTSNTEAFF	TGTGCCAGCAGCTTAGAAGGGACATCAAACACTGAAGCTTTCTTT
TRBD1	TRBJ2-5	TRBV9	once	CASSVGGGQQETQYF	TGTGCCAGCAGCGTAGGAGGGGGACAGCAAGAGACCCAGTACTTC
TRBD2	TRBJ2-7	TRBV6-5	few	CASSSLRTSGSLEQYF	TGTGCCAGCAGTTCCCTCCGGACTAGCGGGAGTCTCGAGCAGTACTTC
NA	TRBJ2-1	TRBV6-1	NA	CASSGQGNEQFF	TGTGCCAGCAGTGGGCAGGGCAATGAGCAGTTCTTC
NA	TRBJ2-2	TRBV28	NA	CASRLGSYNTGELFF	TGTGCCAGCAGGTTGGGGAGTTACAACACCGGGGAGCTGTTTTTT
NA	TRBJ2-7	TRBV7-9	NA	CASSMTGVHEQYF	TGTGCCAGCAGCATGACAGGAGTCCACGAGCAGTACTTC
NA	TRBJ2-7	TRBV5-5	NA	CASSLDQATYEQYF	TGTGCCAGCAGCTTGGATCAGGCAACTTACGAGCAGTACTTC
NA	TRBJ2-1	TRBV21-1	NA	CASTREDEQFF	TGTGCCAGCACCAGGGAGGACGAGCAGTTCTTC
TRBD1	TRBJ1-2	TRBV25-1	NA	CASRRTGTNYGYTF	TGTGCCAGCCGAAGGACAGGGACTAACTATGGCTACACCTTC
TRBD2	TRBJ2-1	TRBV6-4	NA	CASSAGTNNEQFF	TGTGCCAGCAGTGCCGGGACTAACAATGAGCAGTTCTTC
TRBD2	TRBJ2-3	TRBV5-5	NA	CASSLGLAGQDTQYF	TGTGCCAGCAGCTTGGGACTAGCGGGCCAGGATACGCAGTATTTT
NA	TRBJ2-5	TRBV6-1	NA	CASNGQPQETQYF	TGTGCCAGCAACGGACAGCCACAAGAGACCCAGTACTTC
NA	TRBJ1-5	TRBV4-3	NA	CASSSGLNQPQHF	TGCGCCAGCAGCTCGGGACTCAATCAGCCCCAGCATTTT
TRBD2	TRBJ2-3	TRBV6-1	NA	CASSDLRGGGSDTQYF	TGTGCCAGCAGTGATCTGCGCGGGGGAGGATCAGATACGCAGTATTTT
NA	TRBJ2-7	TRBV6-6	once	CASSSRQPPYEQYF	TGTGCCAGCAGTTCCCGACAGCCACCCTACGAGCAGTACTTC
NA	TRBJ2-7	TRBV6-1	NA	CASSRDRSSYEQYF	TGTGCCAGCAGTCGTGACAGGAGCTCCTACGAGCAGTACTTC
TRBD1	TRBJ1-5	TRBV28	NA	CASSSYSLGQVGNQPQHF	TGTGCCAGCAGTTCTTACTCCCTCGGACAGGTCGGTAATCAGCCCCAGCATTTT
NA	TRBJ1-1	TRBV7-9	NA	CSSSLTVNTEAFF	TGTTCCAGCAGCTTAACGGTGAACACTGAAGCTTTCTTT
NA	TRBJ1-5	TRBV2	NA	CASSETGGRQPQHF	TGTGCCAGCAGTGAAACGGGGGGCCGGCAGCCCCAGCATTTT
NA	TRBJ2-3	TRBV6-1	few	CASSDRTRPTDTQYF	TGTGCCAGCAGTGACCGGACTCGCCCCACAGATACGCAGTATTTT
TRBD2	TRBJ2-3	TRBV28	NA	CASTSHLAGLTDTQYF	TGTGCCAGCACCTCCCATCTAGCGGGGCTCACAGATACGCAGTATTTT
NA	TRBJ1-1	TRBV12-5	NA	CASGSLFLREETEAFF	TGTGCTAGTGGTTCCCTGTTTCTCCGGGAAGAAACTGAAGCTTTCTTT